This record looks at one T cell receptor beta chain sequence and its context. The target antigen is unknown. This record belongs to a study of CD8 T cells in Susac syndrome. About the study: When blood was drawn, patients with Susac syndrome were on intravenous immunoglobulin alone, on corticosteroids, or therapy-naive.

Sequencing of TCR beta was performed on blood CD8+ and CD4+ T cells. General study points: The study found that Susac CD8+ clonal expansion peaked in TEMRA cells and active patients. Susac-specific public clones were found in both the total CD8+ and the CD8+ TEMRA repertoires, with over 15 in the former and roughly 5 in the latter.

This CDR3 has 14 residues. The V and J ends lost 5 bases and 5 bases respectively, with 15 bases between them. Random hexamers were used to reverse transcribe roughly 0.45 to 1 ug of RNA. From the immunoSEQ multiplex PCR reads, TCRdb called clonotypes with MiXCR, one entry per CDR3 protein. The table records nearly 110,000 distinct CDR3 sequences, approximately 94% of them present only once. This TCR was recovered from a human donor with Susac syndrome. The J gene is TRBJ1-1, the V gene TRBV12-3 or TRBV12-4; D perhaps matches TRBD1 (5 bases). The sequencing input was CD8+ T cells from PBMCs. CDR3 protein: CASSPDSGGTEAFF. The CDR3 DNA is TGTGCCAGCAGTCCGGATTCTGGGGGAACTGAAGCTTTCTTT.